This T cell receptor beta chain appears in the sequencing data of a study of CD8+ T cells in alopecia areata. This CDR3 spans 14 amino acids. Trimming took 2 bases from V and 2 from J, leaving 9 bases between them. Germline CDR1 is SGHAT and CDR2 is FQNNGV. Investigators isolated RNA and reverse transcribed it into cDNA to act as the sequencing template. Some clones are missing from TCRdb's copy, which holds only in-frame ones; the method was immunoSEQ multiplex PCR. The table records over 120,000 clones, about 47% of them present only once. The rearrangement joins TRBV11-2 to TRBJ2-5, with D perhaps TRBD2 (5 bases). This specimen was CD4+ T cells sorted from blood, taken at week 0. This clonotype was obtained from a human donor with alopecia areata. CDR3 coding DNA: TGTGCCAGCAGCTTAAGCAAGCGGCAAGAGACCCAGTACTTC. Its protein product is CASSLSKRQETQYF.